This is a list of T cell receptor beta chains from one sample in a study of CD8+CD57+ T cells in acquired aplastic anemia. TCRdb redid the calling of the reads with MiXCR, one entry per CDR3 protein. The sample lists roughly 81,000 distinct CDR3 sequences, approximately 46% occurring once. Input material: sorted CD4+, CD8+, or CD8+CD57+ T cells (not recorded which) from PBMCs. The receptors come from a human donor in good health, serving as a control. Each CDR3 is given with its conserved first and last residue. The order of the fields is V gene, J gene, D gene, clone size, CDR3 protein, CDR3 DNA. A D gene is named only where the DNA matches it firmly. Clone size is stated in some rows and not others, as once, few, many or a class when expanded.

TRBV2,TRBJ1-1,NA,many,CASSENVGNTEAFF,TGTGCCAGCAGTGAAAATGTCGGGAACACTGAAGCTTTCTTT
TRBV25-1,TRBJ1-1,NA,many,CASSDNRDVAFF,TGTGCCAGCAGTGATAACAGGGACGTTGCTTTCTTT
TRBV25-1,TRBJ2-7,TRBD1,NA,CASSKGQGLYEQYF,TGTGCCAGCAGTAAAGGACAGGGACTCTACGAGCAGTACTTC
TRBV7-2,TRBJ1-1,NA,NA,CASSQNLVDTEAFF,TGTGCCAGCAGCCAAAACCTAGTGGACACTGAAGCTTTCTTT
TRBV5-1,TRBJ1-2,TRBD1,NA,CASSPDRGSVYGYTF,TGCGCCAGCAGTCCGGACAGGGGCTCTGTATATGGCTACACCTTC
TRBV25-1,TRBJ1-2,NA,NA,CATSMGGLGINYGYTF,TGTGCCACTTCGATGGGGGGGTTAGGGATTAACTATGGCTACACCTTC
TRBV29-1,TRBJ2-5,NA,NA,CSAVAEIGGETQYF,TGCAGCGCAGTTGCGGAGATAGGGGGAGAGACCCAGTACTTC
TRBV12-3/TRBV12-4,TRBJ2-1,NA,few,CASSFLAGAYNEQFF,TGTGCCAGCAGTTTCTTGGCAGGCGCCTACAATGAGCAGTTCTTC
TRBV24-1,TRBJ1-5,NA,many,CATSDSTGTVDQPQHF,TGTGCCACCAGTGATTCAACAGGTACAGTTGATCAGCCCCAGCATTTT
TRBV20-1,TRBJ2-5,NA,many,CSARDTRTNHIETQYF,TGCAGTGCTAGAGACACACGGACTAACCACATTGAGACCCAGTACTTC
TRBV24-1,TRBJ1-5,NA,NA,CATSDRTVGSNQPQHF,TGTGCCACCAGTGACCGTACAGTGGGAAGCAATCAGCCCCAGCATTTT
TRBV10-3,TRBJ1-1,NA,many,CAISPDGLNTEAFF,TGTGCCATCAGTCCTGACGGGTTGAACACTGAAGCTTTCTTT
TRBV2,TRBJ1-6,TRBD1,NA,CATGQGNNSPLHF,TGTGCCACGGGACAGGGGAATAATTCACCCCTCCACTTT
TRBV10-3,TRBJ2-5,NA,few,CAISETRTVQYF,TGTGCCATCAGTGAGACGCGGACGGTCCAGTACTTC
TRBV10-3,TRBJ2-7,TRBD1,NA,CAITGQGVHEQYF,TGTGCCATCACTGGACAGGGTGTCCACGAGCAGTACTTC
TRBV10-3,TRBJ2-7,NA,NA,CAISESDSSYVQYF,TGTGCCATCAGTGAGTCAGACAGCTCCTACGTGCAGTACTTC
TRBV4-2,TRBJ1-1,TRBD1,few,CASSQEGTGVTEAFF,TGTGCCAGCAGCCAAGAGGGGACAGGGGTCACTGAAGCTTTCTTT
TRBV19,TRBJ2-3,NA,NA,CASSIEGAADTQYF,TGTGCCAGTAGTATAGAGGGGGCGGCAGATACGCAGTATTTT
TRBV10-3,TRBJ2-2,TRBD2,many,CAISEKREFAGELFF,TGTGCCATCAGTGAAAAGCGGGAATTTGCCGGGGAGCTGTTTTTT
TRBV27,TRBJ1-5,NA,many,CASSPDTNQPQHF,TGTGCCAGCAGTCCGGACACCAATCAGCCCCAGCATTTT
TRBV5-1,TRBJ1-3,NA,NA,CASSLDYTGPQSSGNTIYF,TGCGCCAGCAGCTTGGATTACACCGGTCCCCAGTCTTCTGGAAACACCATATATTTT
TRBV7-7,TRBJ2-3,NA,NA,CASSLGTGDTQYF,TGTGCTAGCAGCTTAGGGACCGGAGATACGCAGTATTTT
TRBV7-8,TRBJ1-6,NA,NA,CASSYSEGSPLHF,TGTGCCAGCAGCTATTCGGAGGGGTCACCCCTCCACTTT
TRBV20-1,TRBJ1-2,TRBD1,many,CSARDRTGAFDYGYTF,TGCAGTGCTAGAGATAGGACAGGGGCATTTGATTATGGCTACACCTTC
TRBV6-1,TRBJ1-2,NA,many,CASALDGTAPYGYTF,TGTGCCAGCGCCCTAGACGGGACCGCACCCTATGGCTACACCTTC
TRBV7-3,TRBJ1-2,NA,NA,CASSLEQEANCGYTF,TGTGCCAGCAGCTTAGAACAGGAAGCTAACTGTGGCTACACCTTC
TRBV5-8,TRBJ2-7,NA,many,CASTHRTQDNEQYF,TGTGCCAGCACCCATCGGACTCAGGACAACGAGCAGTACTTC
TRBV24-1,TRBJ2-1,TRBD2,NA,CATSDPSGGNNEQFF,TGTGCCACCAGTGACCCTAGCGGGGGTAACAATGAGCAGTTCTTC
TRBV12-3/TRBV12-4,TRBJ2-1,NA,few,CASSLYGETQNEQFF,TGTGCCAGCAGTTTATACGGGGAGACACAAAATGAGCAGTTCTTC
TRBV12-3/TRBV12-4,TRBJ2-1,TRBD1,NA,CASWDRGSYNERFF,TGTGCCAGCTGGGACAGGGGGTCGTACAATGAGCGGTTCTTC
TRBV27,TRBJ2-2,TRBD2,few,CASSMGTMLGELFF,TGTGCCAGCAGTATGGGGACTATGCTCGGGGAGCTGTTTTTT
TRBV29-1,TRBJ2-7,TRBD2,NA,CSVVGAGVPYEQYF,TGCAGCGTTGTCGGGGCGGGGGTGCCCTACGAGCAGTACTTC
TRBV29-1,TRBJ2-7,NA,few,CSVARDSRPYEQYF,TGCAGCGTCGCCCGGGACTCAAGGCCTTACGAGCAGTACTTC
TRBV15,TRBJ2-7,NA,NA,CATSGPLRGTYEQYF,TGTGCCACCAGCGGCCCCCTCCGGGGAACCTACGAGCAGTACTTC
TRBV15,TRBJ2-2,TRBD1,NA,CATSGLGTAQNTGELFF,TGTGCCACCAGCGGTCTGGGGACAGCCCAGAACACCGGGGAGCTGTTTTTT
TRBV7-9,TRBJ2-1,TRBD2,many,CASSLTSGRYNEQFF,TGTGCCAGCAGTCTCACTAGCGGGAGATACAATGAGCAGTTCTTC
TRBV7-6,TRBJ1-5,TRBD1,once,CASSAGGRQPQHF,TGTGCCAGCAGTGCAGGGGGCCGACAGCCCCAGCATTTT
TRBV11-3,TRBJ2-7,NA,many,CASSRRGGGYEQYF,TGTGCCAGCAGTCGTCGGGGAGGGGGCTACGAGCAGTACTTC
TRBV27,TRBJ2-7,NA,few,CASATNWDTNYEQYF,TGTGCCAGCGCCACTAATTGGGACACAAACTACGAGCAGTACTTC
TRBV15,TRBJ2-7,NA,NA,CATSAGRTSYEQYF,TGTGCCACCAGCGCAGGGCGAACCTCCTACGAGCAGTACTTC
TRBV29-1,TRBJ1-4,NA,many,CSVAGTTVATNEKLFF,TGCAGCGTTGCTGGGACCACAGTTGCAACTAATGAAAAACTGTTTTTT
TRBV2,TRBJ1-2,TRBD1,NA,CASTGTDGYTF,TGTGCCAGCACTGGGACAGATGGCTACACCTTC
TRBV2,TRBJ2-2,NA,NA,CASSEAYAGELFF,TGTGCCAGCAGTGAGGCTTACGCCGGGGAGCTGTTTTTT
TRBV6-2/TRBV6-3,TRBJ1-4,TRBD1,NA,CASTRTGGRNEKLFF,TGTGCCAGCACAAGAACAGGGGGCCGAAATGAAAAACTGTTTTTT
TRBV29-1,TRBJ2-3,NA,many,CSVAGTLPDTQYF,TGCAGCGTGGCCGGGACCCTCCCAGATACGCAGTATTTT
TRBV7-6,TRBJ1-1,NA,once,CASSGGLGTEAFF,TGTGCCAGCAGCGGAGGGCTGGGCACTGAAGCTTTCTTT
TRBV11-3,TRBJ2-2,NA,NA,CASSMGAGELFF,TGTGCCAGCAGCATGGGGGCCGGGGAGCTGTTTTTT
TRBV19,TRBJ1-1,TRBD1,many,CASSTWTGGSTEAFF,TGTGCCAGTAGTACCTGGACAGGGGGAAGCACTGAAGCTTTCTTT
TRBV20-1,TRBJ2-7,TRBD1,NA,CSARDRAHYAQYF,TGCAGTGCTAGGGACAGGGCCCATTACGCGCAGTACTTC
TRBV15,TRBJ1-5,NA,few,CATSRDVVGHQPQHF,TGTGCCACCAGCAGAGATGTGGTGGGTCATCAGCCCCAGCATTTT
TRBV29-1,TRBJ2-5,NA,NA,CSSLIRETQYF,TGCAGCTCATTGATCCGGGAGACCCAGTACTTC
TRBV6-1,TRBJ2-3,NA,NA,CASSVRQLTDTQYF,TGTGCCAGCAGTGTGAGACAGCTCACAGATACGCAGTATTTT
TRBV29-1,TRBJ2-7,TRBD1,many,CSVGGQGAYEQYF,TGCAGCGTCGGGGGACAGGGGGCCTACGAGCAGTACTTC
TRBV7-9,TRBJ2-7,NA,NA,CASSPMDTTYEQYF,TGTGCCAGCAGCCCGATGGACACGACCTACGAGCAGTACTTC
TRBV7-7,TRBJ2-1,TRBD2,many,CASSLTSGVPYNEQFF,TGTGCCAGCAGCTTGACTAGCGGAGTTCCCTACAATGAGCAGTTCTTC